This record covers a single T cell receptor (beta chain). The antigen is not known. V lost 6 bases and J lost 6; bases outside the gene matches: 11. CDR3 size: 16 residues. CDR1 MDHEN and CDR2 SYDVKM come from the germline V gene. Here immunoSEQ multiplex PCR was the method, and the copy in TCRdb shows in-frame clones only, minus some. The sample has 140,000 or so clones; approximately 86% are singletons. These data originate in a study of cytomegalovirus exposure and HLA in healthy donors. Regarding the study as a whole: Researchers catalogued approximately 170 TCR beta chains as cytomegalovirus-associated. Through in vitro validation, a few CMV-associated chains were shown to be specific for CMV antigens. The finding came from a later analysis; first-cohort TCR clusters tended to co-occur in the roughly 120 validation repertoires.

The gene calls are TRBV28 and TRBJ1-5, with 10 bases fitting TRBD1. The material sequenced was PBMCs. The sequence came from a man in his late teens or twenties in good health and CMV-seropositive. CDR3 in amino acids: CASRQAGTGESQPQHF. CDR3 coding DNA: TGTGCCAGCAGACAAGCCGGGACAGGGGAAAGTCAGCCCCAGCATTTT.